Listed below are T cell receptor beta chains from one sample, sequenced in a study of CD8+CD57+ T cells in acquired aplastic anemia. TCRdb re-called the reads with MiXCR, one entry per CDR3 protein. The sample has 150,000 to 200,000 distinct CDR3 sequences; approximately 48% are singletons. Sequencing was carried out using sorted CD4+, CD8+, or CD8+CD57+ T cells (not recorded which) from PBMCs. Receptors were obtained from a human donor with aplastic anemia. CDR3s include the opening cysteine and the closing phenylalanine or tryptophan. The D gene is left open where the match is weak. The size of a clone is reported for some rows only, either as once, few or many, or as a class for expanded clones.

many,TRBJ2-7,TRBV30,NA,TGTGCCTGGAGTGGGACACCCTACGAGCAGTACTTC,CAWSGTPYEQYF
many,TRBJ1-4,TRBV14,NA,TGTGCCAGCAGCCAAGTGGCAGAAAAACTGTTTTTT,CASSQVAEKLFF
NA,TRBJ2-7,TRBV6-2/TRBV6-3,NA,TGTGCCAGCAGTTTCCTGGGATTGGGCCCGAGGGAAGGCGAGCAGTACTTC,CASSFLGLGPREGEQYF
once,TRBJ1-2,TRBV29-1,NA,TGCAGCGCATGCAAAACCAGTGGACCTTACTATGGCTACACCTTC,CSACKTSGPYYGYTF
NA,TRBJ1-2,TRBV10-1,NA,TGCGCCAGCAGTGATTGGGGAGGGAGATTGAGCTACACCTTC,CASSDWGGRLSYTF
NA,TRBJ1-2,TRBV2,TRBD1,TGTGCCAGCACCTGGGACAGGTCCCGTAACACCTTC,CASTWDRSRNTF
NA,TRBJ2-5,TRBV6-1,TRBD2,TGTGCCAGCAGTGAAGCCCCCGGGGGGGCGGGGAACCAAGAGACCCAGTACTTC,CASSEAPGGAGNQETQYF
once,TRBJ2-1,TRBV7-2,TRBD2,TGTGCCAGCAGCTCTTGGGGAGCGGGAGGGCCCTACAATGAGCAGTTCTTC,CASSSWGAGGPYNEQFF
few,TRBJ2-6,TRBV24-1,TRBD1,TGTGCCACCAGTGATGGGACAGGTCTTTCTGGGGCCAACGTCCTGACTTTC,CATSDGTGLSGANVLTF
many,TRBJ2-3,TRBV11-1,NA,TGTGCCAGCAGCTTAAACTACGGAAACACAGATACGCAGTATTTT,CASSLNYGNTDTQYF
few,TRBJ1-6,TRBV2,NA,TGTGCCAGCAGCGTCCAGGTCGGTTCACCCCTCCACTTT,CASSVQVGSPLHF
NA,TRBJ2-7,TRBV20-1,NA,TGCAGTGCTAGAGATAGGGGAAGGCACTACGAGCAGTACTTC,CSARDRGRHYEQYF
NA,TRBJ1-1,TRBV25-1,NA,TGTGCCAGCAGTCTACAGGGCCGGACTGAAGCTTTCTTT,CASSLQGRTEAFF
few,TRBJ2-1,TRBV12-3/TRBV12-4,TRBD2,TGTGCCAGCAGTTTCAATCGGCTAGCGGGTATTTCGGAGCAGTTCTTC,CASSFNRLAGISEQFF
few,TRBJ2-2,TRBV25-1,NA,TGTGCCAGCAGTGACCCTGGGGGCGACACCGGGGAGCTGTTTTTT,CASSDPGGDTGELFF
once,TRBJ2-7,TRBV2,TRBD2,TGTGCCAGCAGTGTTGGCGGGGGAGAATACGAGCAGTACTTC,CASSVGGGEYEQYF
many,TRBJ2-7,TRBV4-1,NA,TGCGCCAGCAGCCAAGTTACCTACGAGCAGTACTTC,CASSQVTYEQYF
NA,TRBJ2-3,TRBV25-1,NA,TGTGCCAGAAGGGCTCATCGGACAGACACAGATACGCAGTATTTT,CARRAHRTDTDTQYF
NA,TRBJ1-6,TRBV10-3,NA,TGTGCCATCAGTGAGGGACAGCCTCTGCAGCTGTGCTCCTATAATTCACCCCTCCACTTT,CAISEGQPLQLCSYNSPLHF
few,TRBJ2-3,TRBV29-1,NA,TGCAGCGTTGAAGGTAGCGCGGTCAGCACAGATACGCAGTATTTT,CSVEGSAVSTDTQYF
few,TRBJ2-3,TRBV10-3,NA,TGTGCCATCAGTCAGGGCACAGATACGCAGTATTTT,CAISQGTDTQYF
NA,TRBJ2-7,TRBV6-2/TRBV6-3,NA,TGTGCCAGCAGTTATAGCAGGAAAGAGCAGTACTTC,CASSYSRKEQYF
many,TRBJ1-5,TRBV4-1,NA,TGCGCCAGCAGCCAAGACGCCCCGGGGTTGCAGCCCCAGCATTTT,CASSQDAPGLQPQHF
many,TRBJ2-2,TRBV15,NA,TGTGCCACCAGCAGGAGGAGGTCGAACACCGGGGAGCTGTTTTTT,CATSRRRSNTGELFF
NA,TRBJ2-5,TRBV9,TRBD1,TGTGCCAGCAGCGTAGACAGGGGACAAGAGACCCAGTACTTC,CASSVDRGQETQYF
once,TRBJ2-5,TRBV2,NA,TGTGCCAGTGTAAGACTAGTCCAAGAGACCCAGTACTTC,CASVRLVQETQYF
NA,TRBJ1-1,TRBV7-2,NA,TGTGCCAGCAGCTCCAGGGTCGGCACTGAAGCTTTCTTT,CASSSRVGTEAFF
NA,TRBJ2-7,TRBV19,NA,TGTGCCAGTAGCCCGAGCGCGGGCTGGATCGAGCAGTACTTC,CASSPSAGWIEQYF
few,TRBJ1-1,TRBV19,NA,TGTGCCAGTAGTGGCAGGGGGAACACTGAAGCTTTCTTT,CASSGRGNTEAFF
many,TRBJ2-1,TRBV5-1,TRBD1,TGCGCCAGCACCCAACAGGGGAGCTCCTACAATGAGCAGTTCTTC,CASTQQGSSYNEQFF
NA,TRBJ1-6,TRBV7-8,TRBD1,TGTGCCAGCAGCCTCCGACAGGGCAATAATTCACCCCTCCACTTT,CASSLRQGNNSPLHF
few,TRBJ2-2,TRBV7-8,NA,TGTGCCAGCAGCACAGGACATCCGAACACCGGGGAGCTGTTTTTT,CASSTGHPNTGELFF
many,TRBJ1-1,TRBV7-2,NA,TGTGCCAGCAGCTCAGGGGTTGGCACTGAAGCTTTCTTT,CASSSGVGTEAFF
NA,TRBJ2-3,TRBV11-2,NA,TGTGCCAGCAGCCCAACGGGGGGCGCAGATACGCAGTATTTT,CASSPTGGADTQYF
many,TRBJ1-5,TRBV19,NA,TGTGCCAGTAGTATAGGGCAGTATCAGCCCCAGCATTTT,CASSIGQYQPQHF
NA,TRBJ2-7,TRBV19,NA,TGTGCCAGTAGTATCCGGGCCGACTCCTGGGAGCGGTACTTC,CASSIRADSWERYF
NA,TRBJ1-5,TRBV20-1,NA,TGCAGTGTTGAGGGAGTATTTGATAGCAATCAGCCCCAGCATTTT,CSVEGVFDSNQPQHF
once,TRBJ1-2,TRBV24-1,NA,TGTGCCACCAGTGATTTAGGCCTAGACTATGGCTACACCTTC,CATSDLGLDYGYTF
few,TRBJ2-5,TRBV2,TRBD2,TGTGCCAGCGGCCTGGGACTAGCTTTTGAGACCCAGTACTTC,CASGLGLAFETQYF
NA,TRBJ2-5,TRBV6-5,TRBD1,TGTGCCAGCAGTTCTCTCGGGGACAGCCAAGAGACCCAGTACTTC,CASSSLGDSQETQYF
NA,TRBJ1-5,TRBV20-1,NA,TGCAGTGCCCTGAAGACGGATATTCAGCCCCAGCATTTT,CSALKTDIQPQHF
many,TRBJ2-7,TRBV7-8,TRBD2,TGTGCCAGCAGCTGGACTAGCGGCACCTACGAGCAGTACTTC,CASSWTSGTYEQYF
many,TRBJ2-4,TRBV11-2,NA,TGTGCCAGCAGCTTAAGGTCGGCCAGCGCTGCTTCTAAAAACATTCAGTACTTC,CASSLRSASAASKNIQYF
NA,TRBJ1-1,TRBV15,TRBD1,TGTGCCACCAGCAGTCACAGGGGAGACACTGAAGCTTTCTTT,CATSSHRGDTEAFF
NA,TRBJ2-1,TRBV9,TRBD2,TGTGCCAGCAGCGTAGATAGCGGGAGGGTGCGGGAGCAGTTCTTC,CASSVDSGRVREQFF
NA,TRBJ1-2,TRBV29-1,TRBD1,TGCGGCACGGGACAGGGCGACTATGGCTACACCTTC,CGTGQGDYGYTF
once,TRBJ2-1,TRBV10-2,TRBD2,TGCGCCAGCAGGAGGAGGCGGGGGGGCCTAATCATTGGGAATGAGCAGTTCTTC,CASRRRRGGLIIGNEQFF
NA,TRBJ1-6,TRBV12-3/TRBV12-4,NA,TGTGCCAGCAGCCGTGAAACTTGCCTTTATTCACCCCTCCACTTT,CASSRETCLYSPLHF
NA,TRBJ2-1,TRBV10-3,TRBD2,TGTGCCATCAGTGGACACGCTAGCGGGGAAGGCAATGAGCAGTTCTTC,CAISGHASGEGNEQFF
NA,TRBJ1-1,TRBV10-3,NA,TGTGCCATCAGTGAGGAGGGACATAATGAAGCTTTCTTT,CAISEEGHNEAFF
NA,TRBJ1-2,TRBV15,TRBD1,TGTGCCACCAGTAGGGACAGGGGTACTAACTATGGCTACACCTTC,CATSRDRGTNYGYTF
NA,TRBJ2-7,TRBV25-1,NA,TGTGCCAGCAGTGAATTCAGAGGGACCTACGAGCAGTACTTC,CASSEFRGTYEQYF
few,TRBJ2-7,TRBV20-1,NA,TGCAGTGCTAGAGCCGCCTACGAGCAGTACTTC,CSARAAYEQYF
few,TRBJ2-7,TRBV7-7,NA,TGTGCCAGCAGCTTATCCCCTGAGCAGTACTTC,CASSLSPEQYF
NA,TRBJ1-5,TRBV28,NA,TGTGCCAGCAGTTCCCCCAACGACAGTTCCCAGCATTTT,CASSSPNDSSQHF
NA,TRBJ2-7,TRBV11-3,NA,TGTGCCAGCAGCTCCCCCGGACTATCCGAGCAGTACTTC,CASSSPGLSEQYF